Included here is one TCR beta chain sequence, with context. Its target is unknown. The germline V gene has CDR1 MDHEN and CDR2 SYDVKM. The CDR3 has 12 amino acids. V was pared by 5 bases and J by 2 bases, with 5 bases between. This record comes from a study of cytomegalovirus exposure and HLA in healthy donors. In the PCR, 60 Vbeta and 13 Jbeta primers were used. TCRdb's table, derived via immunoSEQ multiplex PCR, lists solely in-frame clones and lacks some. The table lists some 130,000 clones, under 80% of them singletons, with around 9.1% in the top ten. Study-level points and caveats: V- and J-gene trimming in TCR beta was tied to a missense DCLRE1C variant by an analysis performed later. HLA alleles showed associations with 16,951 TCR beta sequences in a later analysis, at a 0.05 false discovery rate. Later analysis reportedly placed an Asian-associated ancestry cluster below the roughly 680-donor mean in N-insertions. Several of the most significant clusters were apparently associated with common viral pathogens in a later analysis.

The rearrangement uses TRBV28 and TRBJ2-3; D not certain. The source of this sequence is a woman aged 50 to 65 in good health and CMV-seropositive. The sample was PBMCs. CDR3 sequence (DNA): TGTGCCAGCAGTAGCTTCACAGATACGCAGTATTTT. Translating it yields CASSSFTDTQYF. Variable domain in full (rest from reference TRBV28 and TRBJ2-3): DVKVTQSSRYLVKRTGEKVFLECVQDMDHENMFWYRQDPGLGLRLIYFSYDVKMKEKGDIPEGYSVSREKKERFSLILESASTNQTSMYLCASSSFTDTQYFGPGTRLTVL.